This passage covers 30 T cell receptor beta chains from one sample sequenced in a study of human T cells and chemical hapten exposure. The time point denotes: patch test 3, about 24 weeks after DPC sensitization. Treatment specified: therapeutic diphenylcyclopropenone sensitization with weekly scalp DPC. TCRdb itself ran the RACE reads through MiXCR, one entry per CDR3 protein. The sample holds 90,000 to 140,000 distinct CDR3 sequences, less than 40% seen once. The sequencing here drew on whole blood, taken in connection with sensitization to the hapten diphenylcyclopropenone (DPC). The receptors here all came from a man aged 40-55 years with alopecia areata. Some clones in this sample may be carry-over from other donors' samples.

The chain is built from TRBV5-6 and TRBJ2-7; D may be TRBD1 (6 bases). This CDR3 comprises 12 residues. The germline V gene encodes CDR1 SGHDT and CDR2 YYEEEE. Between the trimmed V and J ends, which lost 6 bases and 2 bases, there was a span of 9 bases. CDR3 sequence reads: CASKQGPYEQYF. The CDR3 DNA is TGTGCCAGCAAACAGGGCCCCTACGAGCAGTACTTC.

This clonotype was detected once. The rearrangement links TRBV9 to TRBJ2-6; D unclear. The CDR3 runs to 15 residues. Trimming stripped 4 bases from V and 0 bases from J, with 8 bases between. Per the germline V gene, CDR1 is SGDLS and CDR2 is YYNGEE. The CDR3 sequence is CASSPWGSGANVLTF. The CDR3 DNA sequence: TGTGCCAGCAGCCCCTGGGGCTCTGGGGCCAACGTCCTGACTTTC.

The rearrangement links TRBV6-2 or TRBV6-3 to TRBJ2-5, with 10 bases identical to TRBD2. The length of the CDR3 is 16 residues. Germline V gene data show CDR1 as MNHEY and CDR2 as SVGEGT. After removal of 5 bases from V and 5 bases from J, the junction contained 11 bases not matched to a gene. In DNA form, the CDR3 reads TGTGCCAGCAGTCCCCTCGCTAGCGGGAGCGAGGAGACCCAGTACTTC. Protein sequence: CASSPLASGSEETQYF.

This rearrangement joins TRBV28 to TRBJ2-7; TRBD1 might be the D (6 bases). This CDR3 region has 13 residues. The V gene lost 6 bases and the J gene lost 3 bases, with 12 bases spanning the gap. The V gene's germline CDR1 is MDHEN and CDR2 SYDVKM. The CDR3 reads CASSPGQDYEQYF. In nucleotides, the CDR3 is TGTGCCAGCAGCCCGGGACAAGACTACGAGCAGTACTTC.

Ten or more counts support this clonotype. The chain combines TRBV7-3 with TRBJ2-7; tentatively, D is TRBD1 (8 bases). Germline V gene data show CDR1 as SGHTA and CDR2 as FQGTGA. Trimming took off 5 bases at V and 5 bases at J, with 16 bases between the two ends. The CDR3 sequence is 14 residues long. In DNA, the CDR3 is TGTGCCAGCAGCCAACAGGGGGAGGGGGACGAGCAGTACTTC. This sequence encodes CASSQQGEGDEQYF. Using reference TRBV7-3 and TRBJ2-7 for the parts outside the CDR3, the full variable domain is GAGVSQTPSNKVTEKGKYVELRCDPISGHTALYWYRQSLGQGPEFLIYFQGTGAADDSGLPNDRFFAVRPEGSVSTLKIQRTERGDSAVYLCASSQQGEGDEQYFGPGTRLTVT.

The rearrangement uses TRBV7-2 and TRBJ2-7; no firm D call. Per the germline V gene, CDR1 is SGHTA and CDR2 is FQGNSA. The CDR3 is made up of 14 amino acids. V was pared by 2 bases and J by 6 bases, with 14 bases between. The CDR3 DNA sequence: TGTGCCAGCAGCTTAACAGTGTCCCCACTCGAGCAGTACTTC. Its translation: CASSLTVSPLEQYF.

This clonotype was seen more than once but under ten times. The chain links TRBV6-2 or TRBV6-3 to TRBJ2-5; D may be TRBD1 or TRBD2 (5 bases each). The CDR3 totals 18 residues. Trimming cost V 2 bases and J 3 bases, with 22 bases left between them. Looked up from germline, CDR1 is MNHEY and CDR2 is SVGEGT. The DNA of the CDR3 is TGTGCCAGCAGTTACATCGAAGGACGAGCAGGGAGTAAAGAGACCCAGTACTTC. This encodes CASSYIEGRAGSKETQYF.

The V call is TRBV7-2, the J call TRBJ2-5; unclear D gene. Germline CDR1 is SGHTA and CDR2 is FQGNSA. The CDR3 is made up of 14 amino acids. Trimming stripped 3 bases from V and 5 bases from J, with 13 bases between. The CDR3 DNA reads TGTGCCAGCAGCTTTGACCTTCGGATCGAGACCCAGTACTTC. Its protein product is CASSFDLRIETQYF. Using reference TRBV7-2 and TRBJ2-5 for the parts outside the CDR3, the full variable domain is GAGVSQSPSNKVTEKGKDVELRCDPISGHTALYWYRQSLGQGLEFLIYFQGNSAPDKSGLPSDRFSAERTGGSVSTLTIQRTQQEDSAVYLCASSFDLRIETQYFGPGTRLLVL.

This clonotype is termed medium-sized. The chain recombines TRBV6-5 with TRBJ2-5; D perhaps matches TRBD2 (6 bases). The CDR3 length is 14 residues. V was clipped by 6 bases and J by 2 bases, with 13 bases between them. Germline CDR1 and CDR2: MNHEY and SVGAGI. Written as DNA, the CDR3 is TGTGCCAGCAGGGGACTTAGCGAACAAGAGACCCAGTACTTC. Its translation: CASRGLSEQETQYF.

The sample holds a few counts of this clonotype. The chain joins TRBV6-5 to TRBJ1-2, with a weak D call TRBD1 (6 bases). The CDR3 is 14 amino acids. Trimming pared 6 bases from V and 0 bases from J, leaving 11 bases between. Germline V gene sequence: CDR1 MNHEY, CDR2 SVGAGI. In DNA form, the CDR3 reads TGTGCCAGCAGAAGGACAGATTCTAACTATGGCTACACCTTC. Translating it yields CASRRTDSNYGYTF.

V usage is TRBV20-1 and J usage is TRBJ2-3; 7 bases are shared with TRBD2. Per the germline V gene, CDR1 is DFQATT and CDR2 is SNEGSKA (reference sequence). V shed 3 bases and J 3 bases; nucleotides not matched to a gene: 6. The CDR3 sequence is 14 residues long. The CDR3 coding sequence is TGCAGTGCTAGTAACCGGCGGGAGACAGATACGCAGTATTTT. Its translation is CSASNRRETDTQYF.

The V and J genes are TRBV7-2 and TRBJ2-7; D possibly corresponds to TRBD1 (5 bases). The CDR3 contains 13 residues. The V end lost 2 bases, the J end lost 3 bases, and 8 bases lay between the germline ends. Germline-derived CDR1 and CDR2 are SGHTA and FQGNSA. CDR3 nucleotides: TGTGCCAGCAGCTTAAGGGGCGACTACGAGCAGTACGTC. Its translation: CASSLRGDYEQYV.

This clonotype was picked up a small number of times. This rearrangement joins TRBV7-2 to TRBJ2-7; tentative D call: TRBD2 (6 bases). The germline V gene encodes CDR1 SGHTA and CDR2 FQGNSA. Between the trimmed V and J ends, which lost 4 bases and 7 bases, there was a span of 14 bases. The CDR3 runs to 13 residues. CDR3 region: CASSSGPGREQYV. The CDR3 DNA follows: TGTGCCAGCAGCTCGGGCCCCGGGAGAGAGCAGTACGTC.

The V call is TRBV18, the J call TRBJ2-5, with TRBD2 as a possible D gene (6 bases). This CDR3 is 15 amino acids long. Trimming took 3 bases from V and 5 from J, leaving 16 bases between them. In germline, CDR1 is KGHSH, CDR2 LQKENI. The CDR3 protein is CASSPMSGVSETQYF. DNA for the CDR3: TGTGCCAGCTCACCGATGTCGGGAGTAAGTGAGACCCAGTACTTC. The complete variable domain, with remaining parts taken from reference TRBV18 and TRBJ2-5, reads NAGVMQNPRHLVRRRGQEARLRCSPMKGHSHVYWYRQLPEEGLKFMVYLQKENIIDESGMPKERFSAEFPKEGPSILRIQQVVRGDSAAYFCASSPMSGVSETQYFGPGTRLLVL.

The CDR3 region is CASSLDSSSPVGIQYF. CDR3 bases: TGTGCCAGCAGCTTAGATTCGAGCTCTCCTGTAGGCATTCAGTACTTC. The J gene is TRBJ2-4, the V gene TRBV7-2; D unresolved. The CDR3 totals 16 residues. Trimming shortened V by 1 base and J by 9 bases, and 19 bases separated the two germline ends. In germline, CDR1 is SGHTA, CDR2 FQGNSA.

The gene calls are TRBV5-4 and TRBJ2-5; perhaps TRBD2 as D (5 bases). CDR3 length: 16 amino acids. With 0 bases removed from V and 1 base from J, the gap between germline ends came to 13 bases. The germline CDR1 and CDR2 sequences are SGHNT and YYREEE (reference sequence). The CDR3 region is CASSLGRERLQETQYF. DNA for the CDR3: TGTGCCAGCAGCTTGGGCCGGGAAAGACTCCAAGAGACCCAGTACTTC.

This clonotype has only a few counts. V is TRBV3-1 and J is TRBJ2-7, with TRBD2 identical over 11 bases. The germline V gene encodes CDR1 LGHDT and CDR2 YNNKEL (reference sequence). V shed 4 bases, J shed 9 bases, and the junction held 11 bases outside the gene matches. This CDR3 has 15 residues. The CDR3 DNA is TGTGCCAGCAGCCCTCGACTAGCGGGACGTGATGGGCAGTACTTC. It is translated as CASSPRLAGRDGQYF.

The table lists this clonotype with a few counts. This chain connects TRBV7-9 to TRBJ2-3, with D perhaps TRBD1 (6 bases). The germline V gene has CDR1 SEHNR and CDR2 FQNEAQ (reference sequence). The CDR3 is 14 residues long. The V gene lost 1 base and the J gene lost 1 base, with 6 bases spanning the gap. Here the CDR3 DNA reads TGTGCCAGCAGCTTAGACAGGGGCACAGATACGCAGTATTTT. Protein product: CASSLDRGTDTQYF.

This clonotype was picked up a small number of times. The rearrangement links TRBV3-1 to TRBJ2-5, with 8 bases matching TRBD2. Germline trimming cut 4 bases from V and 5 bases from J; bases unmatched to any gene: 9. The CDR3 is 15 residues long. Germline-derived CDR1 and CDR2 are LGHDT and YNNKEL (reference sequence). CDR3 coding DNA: TGTGCCAGCAGCCGGACGGGACTAGGTCTTGAGACCCAGTACTTC. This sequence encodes CASSRTGLGLETQYF.

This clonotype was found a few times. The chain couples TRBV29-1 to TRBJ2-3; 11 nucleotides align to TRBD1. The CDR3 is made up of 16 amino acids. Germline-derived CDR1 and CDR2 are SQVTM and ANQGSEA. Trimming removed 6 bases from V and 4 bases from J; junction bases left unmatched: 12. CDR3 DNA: TGCAGCGTCGGAGCCCCGGGACAGGGGGGCCCAGATACGCAGTATTTT. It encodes CSVGAPGQGGPDTQYF.

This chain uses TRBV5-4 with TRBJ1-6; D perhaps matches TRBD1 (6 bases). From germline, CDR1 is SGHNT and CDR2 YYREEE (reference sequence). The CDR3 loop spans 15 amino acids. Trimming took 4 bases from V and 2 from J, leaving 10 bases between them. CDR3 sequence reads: CASSRTDAYNSPLHF. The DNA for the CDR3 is TGTGCCAGCAGCCGGACAGATGCCTATAATTCACCCCTCCACTTT.

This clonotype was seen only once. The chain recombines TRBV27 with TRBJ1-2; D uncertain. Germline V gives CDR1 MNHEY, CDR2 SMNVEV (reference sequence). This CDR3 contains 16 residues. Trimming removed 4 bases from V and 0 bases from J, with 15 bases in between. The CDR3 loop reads CASSSKSISANYGYTF. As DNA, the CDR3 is TGTGCCAGCAGTTCCAAGTCTATATCCGCTAACTATGGCTACACCTTC.

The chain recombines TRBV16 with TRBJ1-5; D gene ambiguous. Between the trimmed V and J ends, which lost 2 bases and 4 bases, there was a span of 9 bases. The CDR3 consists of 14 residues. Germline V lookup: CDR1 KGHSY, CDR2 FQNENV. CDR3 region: CASSQVRGNQPQHF. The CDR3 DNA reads TGTGCCAGCAGCCAAGTACGGGGTAATCAGCCCCAGCATTTT.

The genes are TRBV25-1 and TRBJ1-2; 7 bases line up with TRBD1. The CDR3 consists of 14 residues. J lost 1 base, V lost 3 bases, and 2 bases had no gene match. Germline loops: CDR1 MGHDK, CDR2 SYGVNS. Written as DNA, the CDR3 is TGTGCCAGCAGTGACAGGGGGGATAACTATGGCTACACCTTC. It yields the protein CASSDRGDNYGYTF.

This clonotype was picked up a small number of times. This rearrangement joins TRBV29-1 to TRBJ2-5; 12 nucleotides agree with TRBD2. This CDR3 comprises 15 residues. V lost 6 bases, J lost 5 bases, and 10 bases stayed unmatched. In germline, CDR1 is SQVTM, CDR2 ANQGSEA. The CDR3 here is CSVLGVLAGGETQYF. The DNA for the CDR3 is TGCAGCGTGCTCGGCGTCCTAGCGGGAGGGGAGACCCAGTACTTC.

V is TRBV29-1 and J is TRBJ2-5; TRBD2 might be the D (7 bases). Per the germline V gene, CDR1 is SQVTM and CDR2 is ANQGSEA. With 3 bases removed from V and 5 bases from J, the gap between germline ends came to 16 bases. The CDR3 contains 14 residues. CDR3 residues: CSVDAGALGETQYF. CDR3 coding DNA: TGCAGCGTTGATGCGGGGGCCTTGGGGGAGACCCAGTACTTC.

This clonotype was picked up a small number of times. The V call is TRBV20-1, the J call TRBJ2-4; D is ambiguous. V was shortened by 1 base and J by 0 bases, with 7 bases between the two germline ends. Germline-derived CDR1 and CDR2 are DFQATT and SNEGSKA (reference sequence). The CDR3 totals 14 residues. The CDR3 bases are TGCAGTGCTAGAGCCGCAATAGCCAAAAACATTCAGTACTTC. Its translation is CSARAAIAKNIQYF.

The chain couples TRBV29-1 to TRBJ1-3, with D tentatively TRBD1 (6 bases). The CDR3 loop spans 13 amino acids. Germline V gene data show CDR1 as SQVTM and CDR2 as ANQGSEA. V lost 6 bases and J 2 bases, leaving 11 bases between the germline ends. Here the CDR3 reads CSVRGAAGNTIYF. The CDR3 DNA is TGCAGCGTCAGGGGAGCGGCTGGAAACACCATATATTTT.

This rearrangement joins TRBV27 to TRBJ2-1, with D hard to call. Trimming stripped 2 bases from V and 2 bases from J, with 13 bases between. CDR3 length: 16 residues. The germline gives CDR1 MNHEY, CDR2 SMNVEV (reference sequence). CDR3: CASSLPRPVAYNEQFF. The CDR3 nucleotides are TGTGCCAGCAGTTTACCCCGACCCGTGGCCTACAATGAGCAGTTCTTC.

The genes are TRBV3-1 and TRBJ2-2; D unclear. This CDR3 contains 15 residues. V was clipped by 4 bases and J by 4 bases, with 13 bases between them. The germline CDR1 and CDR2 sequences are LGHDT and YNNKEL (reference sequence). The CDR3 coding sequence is TGTGCCAGCAGCCTAGGAGCAGTTGGCACCGGGGAGCTGTTTTTT. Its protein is CASSLGAVGTGELFF.